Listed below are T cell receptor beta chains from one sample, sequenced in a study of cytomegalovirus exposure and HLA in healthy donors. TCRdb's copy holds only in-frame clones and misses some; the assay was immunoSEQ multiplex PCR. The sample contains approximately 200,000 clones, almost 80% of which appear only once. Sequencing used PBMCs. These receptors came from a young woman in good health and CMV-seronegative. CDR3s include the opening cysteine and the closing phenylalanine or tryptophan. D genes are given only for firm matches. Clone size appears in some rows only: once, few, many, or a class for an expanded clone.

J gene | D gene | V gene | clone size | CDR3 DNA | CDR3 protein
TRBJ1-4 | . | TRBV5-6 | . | TGTGCCAGCAGCTCCGGCACCCCTCTTTGGGGGGAGGAAAAACTGTTTTTT | CASSSGTPLWGEEKLFF
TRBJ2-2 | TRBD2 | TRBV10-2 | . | TGCGCCAGCAGAACTAGCGGGGGGGCCAACACCGGGGAGCTGTTTTTT | CASRTSGGANTGELFF
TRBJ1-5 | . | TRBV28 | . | TGTGCCAGCAGTTTATTGCAAGCGGGCGGGAATCAGCCCCAGCATTTT | CASSLLQAGGNQPQHF
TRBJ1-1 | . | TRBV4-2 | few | TGTGCCAGCAGCCAAAGTGAGAGGGAGAGCACTGAAGCTTTCTTT | CASSQSERESTEAFF
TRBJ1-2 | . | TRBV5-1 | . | TGCGCCAGCAGCCAGGAACCGTACAGGACTAACTATGGCTACACCTTC | CASSQEPYRTNYGYTF
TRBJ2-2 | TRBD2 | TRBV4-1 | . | TGCGCCAGCAGCCAGGGACTAGCGGGGGCCGGGGAGCTGTTTTTT | CASSQGLAGAGELFF
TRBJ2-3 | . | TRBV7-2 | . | TGTGCCAGCAGCGCACCGGGAAAGCGGGGCACAGATACGCAGTATTTT | CASSAPGKRGTDTQYF
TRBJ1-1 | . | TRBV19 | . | TGTGCCAGTAATCCAGGGCCGGGTGGAGCCACTGAAGCTTTCTTT | CASNPGPGGATEAFF
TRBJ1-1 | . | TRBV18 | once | TGTGCCAGCTCACCCCCAGGATTTGGGACTGAAGCTTTCTTT | CASSPPGFGTEAFF
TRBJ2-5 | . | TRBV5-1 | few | TGCGCCAGCAGCTCCACTCCCCAGGGGATCGGCCAAGAGACCCAGTACTTC | CASSSTPQGIGQETQYF
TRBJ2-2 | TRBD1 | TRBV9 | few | TGTGCCAGCAGCACACAGGGGCAGTCCGGGGAGCTGTTTTTT | CASSTQGQSGELFF
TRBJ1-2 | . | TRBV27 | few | TGTGCCAGCAGTTTAGATCGGTCCCTCTATGGCTACACCTTC | CASSLDRSLYGYTF
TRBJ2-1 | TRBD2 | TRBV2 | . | TGTGCCAGCAGAACAATTAGCGGGGGTTCTAATGAGCAGTTCTTC | CASRTISGGSNEQFF
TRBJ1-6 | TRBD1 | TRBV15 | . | TGTGCCACCAGCAGAGGACAGGGGATAGGGTCACCCCTCCACTTT | CATSRGQGIGSPLHF
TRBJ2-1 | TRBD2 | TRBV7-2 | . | TGTGCCAGCAGCCCTGGACTAGCGGAGCAGTTCTTC | CASSPGLAEQFF
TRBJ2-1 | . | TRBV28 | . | TGTGCCAGCAGTCCCTCCGACAAAGCCTACAATGAGCAGTTCTTC | CASSPSDKAYNEQFF
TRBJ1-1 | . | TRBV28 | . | TGTGCCAGCAGTTTCGGAGGTCCGGAGAACACTGAAGCTTTCTTT | CASSFGGPENTEAFF
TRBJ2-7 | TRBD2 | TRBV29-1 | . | TGCAGCGTGGACGCGGGGGGGAAATACGAGCAGTACTTC | CSVDAGGKYEQYF
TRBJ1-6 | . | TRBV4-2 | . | TGTGCCAGCAGCCACCCTGGGGCAGGGCGGAATTCACCCCTCCACTTT | CASSHPGAGRNSPLHF
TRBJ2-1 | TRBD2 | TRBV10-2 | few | TGCGCCAGCGCCGGGACTAACCTTAACAATGAGCAGTTCTTC | CASAGTNLNNEQFF